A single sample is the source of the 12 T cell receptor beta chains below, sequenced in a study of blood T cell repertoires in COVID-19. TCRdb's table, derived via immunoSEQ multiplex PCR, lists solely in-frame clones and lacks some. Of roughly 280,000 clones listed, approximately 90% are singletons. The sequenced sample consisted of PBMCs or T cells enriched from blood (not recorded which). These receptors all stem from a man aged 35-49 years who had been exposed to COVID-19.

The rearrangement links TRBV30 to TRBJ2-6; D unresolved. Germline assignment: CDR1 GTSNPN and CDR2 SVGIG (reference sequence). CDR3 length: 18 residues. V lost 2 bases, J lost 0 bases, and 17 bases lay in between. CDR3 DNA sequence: TGTGCCTGGAGTTTCGTCAGGTGGGCCCCCTCTGGGGCCAACGTCCTGACTTTC. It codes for CAWSFVRWAPSGANVLTF.

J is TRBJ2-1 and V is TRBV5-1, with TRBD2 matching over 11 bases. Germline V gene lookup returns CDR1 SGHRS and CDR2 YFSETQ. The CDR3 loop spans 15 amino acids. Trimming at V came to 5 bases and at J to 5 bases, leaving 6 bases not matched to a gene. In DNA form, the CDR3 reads TGCGCCAGCAGGCGAGATAGCGGGAGGGACAATGAGCAGTTCTTC. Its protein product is CASRRDSGRDNEQFF.

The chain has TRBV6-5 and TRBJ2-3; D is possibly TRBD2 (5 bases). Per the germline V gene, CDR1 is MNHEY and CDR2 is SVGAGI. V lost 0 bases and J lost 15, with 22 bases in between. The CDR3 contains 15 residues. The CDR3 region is CASSYSADLAPYLYF. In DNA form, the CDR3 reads TGTGCCAGCAGTTACTCAGCGGATTTAGCCCCATACCTATATTTT.

CDR3 residues: CASSRTGDSPLHF. The DNA for the CDR3 is TGTGCCAGCAGTAGAACAGGGGATTCACCCCTCCACTTT. This chain joins TRBV25-1 and TRBJ1-6; 7 bases line up with TRBD1. CDR1 and CDR2 (germline): MGHDK, SYGVNS. The CDR3 is 13 amino acids. Trimming at V came to 5 bases and at J to 8 bases, leaving 3 bases not matched to a gene.

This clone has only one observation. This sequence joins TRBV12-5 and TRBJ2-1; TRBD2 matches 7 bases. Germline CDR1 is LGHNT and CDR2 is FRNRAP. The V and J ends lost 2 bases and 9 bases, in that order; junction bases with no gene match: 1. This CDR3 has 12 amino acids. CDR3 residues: CASGLWGGEQFF. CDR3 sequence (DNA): TGTGCTAGTGGTTTGTGGGGGGGTGAGCAGTTCTTC.

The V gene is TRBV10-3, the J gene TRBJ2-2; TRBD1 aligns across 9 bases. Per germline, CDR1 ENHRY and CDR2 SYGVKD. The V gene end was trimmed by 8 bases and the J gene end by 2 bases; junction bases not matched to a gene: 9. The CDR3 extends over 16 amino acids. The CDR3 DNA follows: TGTGCCATCCAAAGGGGGGACAGGGCTAACACCGGGGAGCTGTTTTTT. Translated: CAIQRGDRANTGELFF.

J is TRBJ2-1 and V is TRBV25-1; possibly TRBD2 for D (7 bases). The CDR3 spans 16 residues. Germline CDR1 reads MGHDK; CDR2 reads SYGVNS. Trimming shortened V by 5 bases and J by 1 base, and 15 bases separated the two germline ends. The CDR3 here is CASSPEGRGSYNEQFF. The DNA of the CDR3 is TGTGCCAGCAGTCCAGAAGGGAGGGGGTCCTACAATGAGCAGTTCTTC. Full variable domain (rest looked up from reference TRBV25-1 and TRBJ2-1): EADIYQTPRYLVIGTGKKITLECSQTMGHDKMYWYQQDPGMELHLIHYSYGVNSTEKGDLSSESTVSRIRTEHFPLTLESARPSHTSQYLCASSPEGRGSYNEQFFGPGTRLTVL.

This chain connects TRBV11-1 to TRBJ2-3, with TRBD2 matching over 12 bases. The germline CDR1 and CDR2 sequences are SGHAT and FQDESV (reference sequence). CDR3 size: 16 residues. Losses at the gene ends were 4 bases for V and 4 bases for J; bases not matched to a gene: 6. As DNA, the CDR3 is TGTGCCAGCAGCTCCAGGACTAGCGGGATTTCAGATACGCAGTATTTT. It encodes CASSSRTSGISDTQYF. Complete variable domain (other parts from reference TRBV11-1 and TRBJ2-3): EAEVAQSPRYKITEKSQAVAFWCDPISGHATLYWYRQILGQGPELLVQFQDESVVDDSQLPKDRFSAERLKGVDSTLKIQPAELGDSAMYLCASSSRTSGISDTQYFGPGTRLTVL.

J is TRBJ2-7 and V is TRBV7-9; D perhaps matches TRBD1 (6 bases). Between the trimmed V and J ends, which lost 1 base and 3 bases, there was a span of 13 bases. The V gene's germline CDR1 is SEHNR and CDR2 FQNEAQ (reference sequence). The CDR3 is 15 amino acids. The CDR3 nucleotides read TGTGCCAGCAGCTTAGAGGGGGAAGGTTACTACGAGCAGTACTTC. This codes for CASSLEGEGYYEQYF.

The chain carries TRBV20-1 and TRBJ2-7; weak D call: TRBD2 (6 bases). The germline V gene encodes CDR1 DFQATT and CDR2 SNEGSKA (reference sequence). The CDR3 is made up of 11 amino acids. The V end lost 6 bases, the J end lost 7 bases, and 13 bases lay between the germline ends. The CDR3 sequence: CSAAGCGEQYF. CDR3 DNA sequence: TGCAGTGCGGCGGGGTGTGGAGAGCAGTACTTC.

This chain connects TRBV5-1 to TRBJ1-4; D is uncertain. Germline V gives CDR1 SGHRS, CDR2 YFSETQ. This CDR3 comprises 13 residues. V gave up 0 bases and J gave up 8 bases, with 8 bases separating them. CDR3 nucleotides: TGCGCCAGCAGCTTGGGAGGAGAGGAAAAACTGTTTTTT. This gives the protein CASSLGGEEKLFF. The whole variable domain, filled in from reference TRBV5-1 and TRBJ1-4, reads KAGVTQTPRYLIKTRGQQVTLSCSPISGHRSVSWYQQTPGQGLQFLFEYFSETQRNKGNFPGRFSGRQFSNSRSEMNVSTLELGDSALYLCASSLGGEEKLFFGSGTQLSVL.

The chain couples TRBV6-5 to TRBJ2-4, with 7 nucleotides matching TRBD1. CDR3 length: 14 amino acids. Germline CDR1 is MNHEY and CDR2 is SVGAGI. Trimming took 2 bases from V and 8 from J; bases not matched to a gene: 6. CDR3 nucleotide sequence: TGTGCCAGCAGTTACAGGGGGCTAGTGGACATTCAGTACTTC. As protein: CASSYRGLVDIQYF.